These 3 T cell receptor beta chains originate from one sample sequenced in a study of T cells after posttransplantation cyclophosphamide. Only in-frame clones appear in the TCRdb table, and some are missing; sequencing was by immunoSEQ multiplex PCR. Singletons are absent from the sample, which has about 7,700 clones. A marrow graft followed busulfan-fludarabine conditioning, with cyclophosphamide on days +3 and +4. The specimen comprised PBMCs, sampled 90 to 100 days after allogeneic stem cell transplant with posttransplant cyclophosphamide. The receptors here all came from a female patient between 60 and 69 years old who received an allogeneic stem cell transplant from an unrelated donor, was CMV-positive, and had acute GVHD only. These T cells may partly come from the graft donor.

This clone was observed many times. The V call is TRBV28, the J call TRBJ1-2, with a tentative D call TRBD1 (5 bases). The CDR3 contains 15 residues. V was cut by 4 bases and J by 4 bases, with 16 bases left in between. Germline values: CDR1 MDHEN, CDR2 SYDVKM. CDR3 DNA sequence: TGTGCCAGCAGTTCCCCCGCAGGGATTTCCTATGGCTACACCTTC. Translation: CASSSPAGISYGYTF.

At least ten counts were recorded for this clone. This chain connects TRBV5-1 to TRBJ2-7, with TRBD1 identical over 7 bases. This CDR3 comprises 15 residues. V shed 3 bases, J shed 0 bases, and the junction held 6 bases outside the gene matches. CDR1 and CDR2 from the germline V gene are SGHRS and YFSETQ. This CDR3 is CASSYAGTASYEQYF. The CDR3 DNA reads TGCGCCAGCAGCTACGCCGGGACAGCCTCCTACGAGCAGTACTTC.

This clone occurred many times. V usage is TRBV11-2 and J usage is TRBJ1-2; 10 bases fit TRBD1. In germline, CDR1 is SGHAT, CDR2 FQNNGV. V shed 7 bases and J 11 bases; nucleotides not matched to a gene: 25. This CDR3 region has 18 residues. Written as DNA, the CDR3 is TGTGCCAGCACCCATAGGGTCCCGGGACAGGGGATGAAACTATCGTACACCTTC. Translation gives CASTHRVPGQGMKLSYTF.